Below, 20 T cell receptor beta chains from the same sample are listed, as sequenced in a study of graft-versus-host responses after intestinal transplantation (dated by TCRdb to the early 2020s). Receptors were amplified or captured by the immunoSEQ multiplex PCR assay. Drawn from immuneACCESS, this table holds only the in-frame rearrangements with V and J called that TCRdb kept. Clones are partly lost; checked studies trace under half to an unresolved V gene and leave the rest unexplained. The sample table holds nearly 25,000 clones, of which roughly 42% were seen once. Over 0.55% of the sample goes to the ten largest clones. This specimen's time point label, interpreted: cells obtained before transplantation from donor or recipient. The source material was alloreactive CD4+ T cells from a mixed lymphocyte reaction culture, sampled before intestinal transplant. In the paper's terms, the cell subset or site label means: CFSE-low proliferating T cells sorted from roughly six-day pre-transplant mixed lymphocyte reaction (GvH or HvG direction). Every receptor here comes from a human patient who received an intestinal transplant.

The sample holds a few counts of this clone. J is TRBJ1-1 and V is TRBV5-4, with D hard to call. V was shortened by 3 bases and J by 1 base, with 10 bases between the two germline ends. CDR1 and CDR2 from the germline V gene are SGHNT and YYREEE (reference sequence). CDR3 size: 14 residues. The chain's CDR3 is CASSSFSGNTEAFF. The CDR3 DNA follows: TGTGCCAGCAGCTCTTTCTCAGGGAACACTGAAGCTTTCTTT.

This chain uses TRBV6-1 with TRBJ2-3, with 11 nucleotides matching TRBD2. The ends lost 2 bases at V and 2 bases at J; junction bases unmatched: 3. Germline V gives CDR1 MNHNS, CDR2 SASEGT. The length of the CDR3 is 16 residues. As DNA, the CDR3 is TGTGCCAGCAGTGAATGGACTAGCGGGTTCACAGATACGCAGTATTTT. It is translated as CASSEWTSGFTDTQYF.

Only a few counts were recorded for this clone. The CDR3: CASSLLRREAFF. CDR3 in DNA: TGTGCCAGCAGCTTGCTGCGGCGAGAAGCTTTCTTT. V and J are TRBV5-6 and TRBJ1-1; no reliable D call. CDR3 size: 12 residues. V lost 1 base, J lost 8 bases, and 9 bases lay in between. Germline V CDR1 and CDR2: SGHDT, YYEEEE.

The V call is TRBV7-8, the J call TRBJ1-1; D might be TRBD1 (5 bases). Trimming removed 5 bases from V and 0 bases from J, with 7 bases in between. Germline values: CDR1 SGHVS, CDR2 FQNEAQ. The CDR3 has 13 residues. CDR3 nucleotide sequence: TGTGCCAGCAGCCCAGGGTTGAACACTGAAGCTTTCTTT. It encodes CASSPGLNTEAFF.

This clone was seen more than once but under ten times. This chain joins TRBV7-8 and TRBJ2-7, with 9 bases that match TRBD1. The CDR3 loop spans 13 amino acids. CDR1 SGHVS and CDR2 FQNEAQ come from the germline V gene. V was clipped by 5 bases and J by 6 bases; unmatched bases: 5. In DNA, the CDR3 is TGTGCCAGCAGCCATGGGACAGGGACCGAGCAGTACTTC. Its protein product is CASSHGTGTEQYF.

This clone occurred a few times. This chain joins TRBV15 and TRBJ1-5; perhaps TRBD1 as D (5 bases). This CDR3 has 13 amino acids. The germline gives CDR1 LNHNV, CDR2 YYDKDF (reference sequence). The ends were cut back, 1 base at V and 7 bases at J, with 8 bases in the middle. CDR3 DNA sequence: TGTGCCACCAGCAGAGGGGGGAGGCAGCCCCAGCATTTT. It codes for CATSRGGRQPQHF.

This clone was detected a few times. The V gene is TRBV18, the J gene TRBJ2-1; 10 bases agree with TRBD2. With V trimmed by 3 bases and J by 7 bases, 6 bases remained unmatched. This CDR3 comprises 15 residues. Germline assignment: CDR1 KGHSH and CDR2 LQKENI. The CDR3 region has the DNA TGTGCCAGCTCACCTCTAGCGGGAGCTTTTAATGAGCAGTTCTTC. Amino acid sequence: CASSPLAGAFNEQFF. Together with reference TRBV18 and TRBJ2-1, the CDR3 gives the full variable domain: NAGVMQNPRHLVRRRGQEARLRCSPMKGHSHVYWYRQLPEEGLKFMVYLQKENIIDESGMPKERFSAEFPKEGPSILRIQQVVRGDSAAYFCASSPLAGAFNEQFFGPGTRLTVL.

This chain joins TRBV7-6 and TRBJ2-1; TRBD2 might be the D (7 bases). Germline CDR1 is SGHVS and CDR2 is FNYEAQ. The CDR3 extends over 16 amino acids. V was shortened by 5 bases and J by 6 bases, with 20 bases between the two germline ends. The CDR3 loop is CASSPDGTTRGNEQFF. In nucleotides, the CDR3 is TGTGCCAGCAGCCCTGACGGGACTACCAGGGGCAATGAGCAGTTCTTC.

Only a few counts were recorded for this clone. CDR3 nucleotide sequence: TGTGCCAGCAGCTTAGCCGGGAATTCACCCCTCCACTTT. Its translation is CASSLAGNSPLHF. The chain joins TRBV7-8 to TRBJ1-6; no firm D call. Germline CDR1 reads SGHVS; CDR2 reads FQNEAQ. The ends were cut back, 0 bases at V and 7 bases at J, with 4 bases in the middle. CDR3 size: 13 residues.

The V call is TRBV9, the J call TRBJ2-2; 13 positions agree with TRBD2. The CDR3 totals 16 residues. In germline, CDR1 is SGDLS, CDR2 YYNGEE. Losses at the gene ends were 4 bases for V and 6 bases for J; bases not matched to a gene: 6. CDR3 sequence reads: CASSMTSGRWSGELFF. The CDR3 DNA sequence: TGTGCCAGCAGCATGACTAGCGGGAGGTGGTCCGGGGAGCTGTTTTTT.

The chain couples TRBV29-1 to TRBJ1-1; possibly TRBD1 for D (5 bases). The CDR3 is made up of 13 amino acids. Between the trimmed V and J ends, which lost 3 bases and 0 bases, there was a span of 8 bases. CDR1 SQVTM and CDR2 ANQGSEA come from the germline V gene. The DNA of the CDR3 is TGCAGCGTTGAGGGGCGGCTGAACACTGAAGCTTTCTTT. It is translated as CSVEGRLNTEAFF.

The chain couples TRBV4-1 to TRBJ2-3; 10 nucleotides line up with TRBD2. With V trimmed by 0 bases and J by 5 bases, 14 bases remained unmatched. Germline CDR1 is MGHRA and CDR2 is YSYEKL. The length of the CDR3 is 19 residues. The CDR3 region has the DNA TGCGCCAGCAGCCAAGATGCCCTCCCGGCTAGCGGGAGTGTAGATACGCAGTATTTT. Translated: CASSQDALPASGSVDTQYF.

This clone was seen only once. This rearrangement joins TRBV2 to TRBJ2-5, with TRBD2 matching over 7 bases. Losses at the gene ends were 6 bases for V and 2 bases for J; bases not matched to a gene: 9. CDR1 is SNHLY and CDR2 is FYNNEI in the germline V gene. The CDR3 is 15 amino acids. The CDR3 nucleotides read TGTGCCAGCAGAAGAAGACTAGCTGGGCAAGAGACCCAGTACTTC. It specifies CASRRRLAGQETQYF.

This chain connects TRBV4-2 to TRBJ1-2; 7 bases are a match to TRBD1. Germline CDR1 is LGHNA and CDR2 is YNFKEQ. The CDR3 totals 16 residues. V was pared by 1 base and J by 8 bases, with 13 bases of the junction left unmatched. The CDR3 DNA follows: TGTGCCAGCAGCCAAGTGCCCACAGGGGTGGTGGGAGGCTACACCTTC. As protein: CASSQVPTGVVGGYTF.

This clone has just a few counts. This sequence joins TRBV11-2 and TRBJ2-1; TRBD1 aligns across 8 bases. CDR3 length: 16 amino acids. The V segment lost 2 bases and the J segment 5 bases; nucleotides outside the gene matches: 8. The germline gives CDR1 SGHAT, CDR2 FQNNGV. In DNA, the CDR3 is TGTGCCAGCAGCTTATTTCGGGACAGGACAAACAATGAGCAGTTCTTC. Its protein is CASSLFRDRTNNEQFF. Drawing the rest from reference TRBV11-2 and TRBJ2-1, the complete variable domain is EAGVAQSPRYKIIEKRQSVAFWCNPISGHATLYWYQQILGQGPKLLIQFQNNGVVDDSQLPKDRFSAERLKGVDSTLKIQPAKLEDSAVYLCASSLFRDRTNNEQFFGPGTRLTVL.

The table lists this clone with a few counts. The chain combines TRBV5-6 with TRBJ2-5; no clear D gene. CDR3 length: 15 amino acids. Trimming stripped 1 base from V and 0 bases from J, with 10 bases between. Looked up from germline, CDR1 is SGHDT and CDR2 is YYEEEE. DNA of the CDR3: TGTGCCAGCAGCTTGTTGCATTTAGACCAAGAGACCCAGTACTTC. As protein: CASSLLHLDQETQYF. Together with reference TRBV5-6 and TRBJ2-5, the CDR3 gives the full variable domain: DAGVTQSPTHLIKTRGQQVTLRCSPKSGHDTVSWYQQALGQGPQFIFQYYEEEERQRGNFPDRFSGHQFPNYSSELNVNALLLGDSALYLCASSLLHLDQETQYFGPGTRLLVL.

CDR3 in amino acids: CASSVAPGGAYGYTF. CDR3 nucleotides: TGTGCCAGCAGCGTAGCCCCTGGGGGCGCCTATGGCTACACCTTC. The rearrangement uses TRBV9 and TRBJ1-2; D might be TRBD1 (6 bases). The germline V and J ends were trimmed by 0 bases and 4 bases, with 13 bases remaining between them. The CDR3 has 15 residues. CDR1 is SGDLS and CDR2 is YYNGEE in the germline V gene. Looking up the rest from reference TRBV9 and TRBJ1-2 gives the full variable domain: DSGVTQTPKHLITATGQRVTLRCSPRSGDLSVYWYQQSLDQGLQFLIQYYNGEERAKGNILERFSAQQFPDLHSELNLSSLELGDSALYFCASSVAPGGAYGYTFGSGTRLTVV.

This clone was observed a handful of times. This chain connects TRBV6-5 to TRBJ2-3; TRBD1 matches at 9 bases. V shed 6 bases and J 6 bases; nucleotides not matched to a gene: 10. CDR1 and CDR2 (germline): MNHEY, SVGAGI. The length of the CDR3 is 15 residues. In nucleotides, the CDR3 is TGTGCCAGCAGCGAGACAGGGGGATTGTTGGATACGCAGTATTTT. Translation gives CASSETGGLLDTQYF.

The chain links TRBV4-1 to TRBJ2-3; 10 bases align to TRBD2. The V gene's germline CDR1 is MGHRA and CDR2 YSYEKL. After removal of 2 bases from V and 4 bases from J, the junction contained 3 bases not matched to a gene. The CDR3 sequence is 15 residues long. CDR3: CASSQRLAGADTQYF. CDR3 nucleotides: TGCGCCAGCAGCCAACGGCTAGCGGGAGCAGATACGCAGTATTTT.

The chain uses TRBV6-5 and TRBJ2-7; D possibly corresponds to TRBD2 (5 bases). Germline values: CDR1 MNHEY, CDR2 SVGAGI. With 0 bases removed from V and 4 bases from J, the gap between germline ends came to 10 bases. This CDR3 has 14 amino acids. This CDR3 is CASSYSGGWYEQYF. The CDR3 nucleotides are TGTGCCAGCAGTTACTCCGGCGGGTGGTACGAGCAGTACTTC.